The present T cell receptor beta chain was sequenced within a study of T-cell memory formation after mild COVID-19. Constant-segment primers served in 5'RACE that generated TCR alpha and TCR beta cDNA libraries bearing sample barcodes and UMIs. MiXCR was run by TCRdb on the 5' RACE reads, yielding one entry per CDR3 protein. Of about 180,000 distinct CDR3 sequences detected, less than 20% appear once; the ten largest clones hold roughly 3.9%. V was shortened by 8 bases and J by 2 bases, with 17 bases between the two germline ends. This CDR3 is 15 amino acids long. The table lists this clonotype with a few counts.

The chain combines TRBV12-3 or TRBV12-4 with TRBJ2-3; perhaps TRBD2 as D (7 bases). What was sequenced was PBMCs or a T cell subset sorted from them (not recorded which). This sequence was found in a man between 18 and 29 years old who had mild COVID-19 (a few samples of this study predate the infection). Cell type and time point are not known. The DNA of the CDR3 is TGTGCCAGCGGCGGGGGCCCAACTAACACAGATACGCAGTATTTT. Amino acids: CASGGGPTNTDTQYF.